Below are 14 T cell receptor beta chains sequenced from a single sample in a study of response to subunit inactivated influenza vaccine. TCRdb re-called the RT-PCR reads through MiXCR, storing one row per CDR3 protein. Of hundreds of thousands of distinct CDR3 sequences detected, 7.5% to 8.5% appear once; the ten largest clones hold 10% to 15%. Sequences were derived from PBMCs from blood, sampled roughly 24 months after vaccination. The receptors were sampled from a man in his fifties or sixties who received an inactivated influenza vaccine.

The V gene is TRBV9, the J gene TRBJ1-5, with D unresolved. V was clipped by 0 bases and J by 4 bases, with 8 bases between them. CDR1 and CDR2 from the germline V gene are SGDLS and YYNGEE. The CDR3 loop spans 14 amino acids. The CDR3 coding sequence is TGTGCCAGCAGCGTAGATATAGGGAATCAGCCCCAGCATTTT. Translated: CASSVDIGNQPQHF.

This chain connects TRBV7-2 to TRBJ2-5, with D perhaps TRBD1 or TRBD2 (6 bases each). The V end was cut by 5 bases, the J end by 5 bases, with 15 bases between. Looked up from germline, CDR1 is SGHTA and CDR2 is FQGNSA. This CDR3 comprises 14 residues. Here the CDR3 DNA reads TGTGCCAGCAGCCCCCCGGGGGCGTGGGAGACCCAGTACTTC. Translated, it gives CASSPPGAWETQYF.

The CDR3 is CSVDLAGSTDTQYF. CDR3 coding DNA: TGCAGCGTTGACCTAGCGGGAAGCACAGATACGCAGTATTTT. The rearrangement joins TRBV29-1 to TRBJ2-3, with 9 nucleotides matching TRBD2. V trimming: 3 bases; J trimming: 0 bases; junction bases outside the gene matches: 1. This CDR3 has 14 residues. The germline V gene encodes CDR1 SQVTM and CDR2 ANQGSEA.

The J gene is TRBJ1-4, the V gene TRBV11-1, with D maybe TRBD1 (5 bases). The CDR3 contains 20 residues. V was trimmed by 1 base and J by 4 bases, leaving 25 bases between them. Per germline, CDR1 SGHAT and CDR2 FQDESV (reference sequence). Here the CDR3 reads CASSLGWDHDDPGGNEKLFF. Here the CDR3 DNA reads TGTGCCAGCAGCTTAGGGTGGGATCACGACGATCCGGGGGGTAATGAAAAACTGTTTTTT.

This sequence joins TRBV28 and TRBJ2-5, with 7 bases lining up with TRBD2. CDR1 and CDR2 (germline): MDHEN, SYDVKM. V lost 1 base, J lost 1 base, and 3 bases stayed unmatched. CDR3 length: 15 residues. CDR3 DNA sequence: TGTGCCAGCAGTTTATCAGCGGGGCGCCAAGAGACCCAGTACTTC. This gives the protein CASSLSAGRQETQYF.

This clonotype has only a few counts. The genes are TRBV20-1 and TRBJ2-2, with 8 bases lining up with TRBD2. This CDR3 has 14 amino acids. In germline, CDR1 is DFQATT, CDR2 SNEGSKA (reference sequence). The trim removed 5 bases at V and 6 bases at J, leaving 8 bases unmatched. CDR3 nucleotides: TGCAGTGCTTGGGGACTAGAGACGGCCGGGGAGCTGTTTTTT. It translates to CSAWGLETAGELFF.

This clonotype occurred many times. The V gene is TRBV4-2, the J gene TRBJ2-4; TRBD1 agrees at 8 bases. The CDR3 is made up of 16 amino acids. The V gene's germline CDR1 is LGHNA and CDR2 YNFKEQ. The ends lost 0 bases at V and 0 bases at J; junction bases unmatched: 1. The DNA for the CDR3 is TGTGCCAGCAGCCAAGACAGGGGGCTAGCCAAAAACATTCAGTACTTC. Protein: CASSQDRGLAKNIQYF.

J is TRBJ2-1 and V is TRBV5-1; 8 bases are shared with TRBD2. Per the germline V gene, CDR1 is SGHRS and CDR2 is YFSETQ. The CDR3 is 16 amino acids. The V segment lost 1 base and the J segment 6 bases; nucleotides outside the gene matches: 9. This CDR3 reads CASSLRPAGVGNEQFF. The CDR3 nucleotides are TGCGCCAGCAGCTTGAGGCCAGCGGGAGTAGGCAATGAGCAGTTCTTC.

The chain employs TRBV19 and TRBJ2-2; D might be TRBD2 (6 bases). CDR1 is LNHDA and CDR2 is SQIVND in the germline V gene (reference sequence). The CDR3 runs 14 residues. Trimming left V 3 bases short and J 4 bases short, with 9 bases between. CDR3 sequence reads: CASSMRDVTGELFF. Written as DNA, the CDR3 is TGTGCCAGTAGTATGCGGGATGTCACCGGGGAGCTGTTTTTT.

The chain couples TRBV24-1 to TRBJ2-3; the D gene is possibly TRBD2 (5 bases). Germline V gives CDR1 KGHDR, CDR2 SFDVKD. Trimming left V 2 bases short and J 0 bases short, with 11 bases between. This CDR3 contains 16 residues. This CDR3 is CATSDWEAVSTDTQYF. CDR3 DNA: TGTGCCACCAGTGATTGGGAAGCGGTTAGCACAGATACGCAGTATTTT.

This clonotype was detected only a few times. The V gene is TRBV5-1, the J gene TRBJ1-4, with D possibly being TRBD1 (6 bases). The CDR3 is 16 residues long. Germline V CDR1 and CDR2: SGHRS, YFSETQ. The ends were cut back, 3 bases at V and 3 bases at J, with 15 bases in the middle. The chain's CDR3 is CASSSRGGRANEKLFF. The CDR3 bases are TGCGCCAGCAGCTCCCGTGGGGGCAGAGCTAATGAAAAACTGTTTTTT.

This clonotype was observed a few times. This chain joins TRBV4-3 and TRBJ2-2; D call uncertain. CDR3 length equals 17 residues. V was shortened by 1 base and J by 1 base, with 13 bases between the two germline ends. The germline V gene encodes CDR1 LGHNA and CDR2 YSLEER. CDR3 protein: CASSQADLGLNTGELFF. The CDR3 DNA reads TGCGCCAGCAGCCAAGCCGATTTGGGGTTGAACACCGGGGAGCTGTTTTTT.

This clonotype was seen more than once but under ten times. The V call is TRBV3-1, the J call TRBJ2-1, with unresolved D. Trimming pared 4 bases from V and 7 bases from J, leaving 5 bases between. Per the germline V gene, CDR1 is LGHDT and CDR2 is YNNKEL (reference sequence). This CDR3 is 11 amino acids long. The CDR3 DNA sequence: TGTGCCAGCAGCCGCCTAAATGAGCAGTTCTTC. As protein: CASSRLNEQFF.

This clonotype was observed many times. The rearrangement joins TRBV4-3 to TRBJ2-7; TRBD2 matches at 9 bases. Germline values: CDR1 LGHNA, CDR2 YSLEER. The CDR3 covers 16 residues. V lost 1 base, J lost 4 bases, and 8 bases stayed unmatched. The CDR3 protein is CASSQVVQAGGYEQYF. The CDR3 DNA reads as TGCGCCAGCAGCCAAGTCGTCCAAGCGGGGGGTTACGAGCAGTACTTC.